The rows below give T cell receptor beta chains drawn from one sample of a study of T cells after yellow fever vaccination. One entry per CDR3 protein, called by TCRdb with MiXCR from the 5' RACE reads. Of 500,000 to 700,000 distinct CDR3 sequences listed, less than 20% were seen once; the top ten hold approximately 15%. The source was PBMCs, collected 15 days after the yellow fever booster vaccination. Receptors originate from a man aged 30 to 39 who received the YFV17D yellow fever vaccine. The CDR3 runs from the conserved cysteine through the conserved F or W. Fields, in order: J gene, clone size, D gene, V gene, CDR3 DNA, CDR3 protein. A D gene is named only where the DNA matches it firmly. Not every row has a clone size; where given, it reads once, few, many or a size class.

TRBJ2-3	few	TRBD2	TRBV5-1	TGCGCCAGCAGCTTGGGGCTGACTAGCGGCACAGATACGCAGTATTTT	CASSLGLTSGTDTQYF
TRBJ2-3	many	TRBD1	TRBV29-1	TGCAGCGTTGGAGGGGGCGATACAGATACGCAGTATTTT	CSVGGGDTDTQYF
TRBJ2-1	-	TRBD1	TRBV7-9	TGTGCCAGCAGCCCCCCCGGGACAGGGGGCAATGAGCAGTTCTTC	CASSPPGTGGNEQFF
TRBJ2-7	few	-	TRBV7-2	TGTGCCAGCAGCGTCCAAGCCTACGAGCAGTACTTC	CASSVQAYEQYF
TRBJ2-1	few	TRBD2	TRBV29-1	TGCAGCGTTGATCCCCGGACTAGCGGAGGCAATGAGCAGTTCTTC	CSVDPRTSGGNEQFF
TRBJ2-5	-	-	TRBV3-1	TGTGCCAGCAGCCTCACAGGGAAGGGAGAGACCCAGTACTTC	CASSLTGKGETQYF
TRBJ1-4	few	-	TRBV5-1	TGCGCCAGCAGCTTGGTCCCGGGACTGTGGGATGAAAAACTGTTTTTT	CASSLVPGLWDEKLFF
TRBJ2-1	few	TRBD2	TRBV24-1	TGTGCCACCAGTGATTTGCGGGCTAGCGGGATTTTGAATGAGCAGTTCTTC	CATSDLRASGILNEQFF
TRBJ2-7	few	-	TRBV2	TGTGCCAGCAGATCCTACGAGCAGTACTTC	CASRSYEQYF
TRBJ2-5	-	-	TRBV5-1	TGCGCCAGCAGCTCGGACATCCAAGAGACCCAGTACTTC	CASSSDIQETQYF
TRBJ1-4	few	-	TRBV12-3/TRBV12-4	TGTGCCAGCAGTTCAGGGTCGGAAAAACTGTTTTTT	CASSSGSEKLFF
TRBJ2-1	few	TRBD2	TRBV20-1	TGCAGTGGCCTACCCTCTAGCGGGAGGGCCACTGAGCAGTTCTTC	CSGLPSSGRATEQFF
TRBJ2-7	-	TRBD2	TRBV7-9	TGTGCCAGCAGCTTAGTGGCTAGCGGCGAGCAGTACTTC	CASSLVASGEQYF
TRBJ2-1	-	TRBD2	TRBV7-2	TGTGCCAGCAGGATGGGCGGGAGGGTTTACAATGAGCAGTTCTTC	CASRMGGRVYNEQFF
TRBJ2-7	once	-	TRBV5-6	TGTGCCAGCAGCACCGGCAGACACTCCTACGAGCAGTACTTC	CASSTGRHSYEQYF
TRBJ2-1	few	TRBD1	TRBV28	TGTGCCAGCACCCTGACAGGGTTCATCTACAATGAGCAGTTCTTC	CASTLTGFIYNEQFF
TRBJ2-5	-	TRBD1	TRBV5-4	TGTGCCAGCAGCTTGAGGGGGCCCGAAGAGACCCAGTACTTC	CASSLRGPEETQYF
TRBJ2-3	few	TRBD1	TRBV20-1	TGCAGTGCTAGTGGTAGAGGGGGCGGCACAGATACGCAGTATTTT	CSASGRGGGTDTQYF
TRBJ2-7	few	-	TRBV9	TGTGCCAGCAGCGTAGGGGTTGGACAAGCCTACGAGCAGTACTTC	CASSVGVGQAYEQYF
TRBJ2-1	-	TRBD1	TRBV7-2	TGTGCCAGCAGCTTAACCAGGGACAGGGGTTTCGGTGAGCAGTTCTTC	CASSLTRDRGFGEQFF
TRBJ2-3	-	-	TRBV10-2	TGCGCCAGCGAGGGGGGTTCGGATACGCAGTATTTT	CASEGGSDTQYF
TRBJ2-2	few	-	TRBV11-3	TGTGCCAGCAGCTCCCCGCAGGGGACTAACACCGGGGAGCTGTTTTTT	CASSSPQGTNTGELFF
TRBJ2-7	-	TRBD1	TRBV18	TGTGCCAGCTCACCCGTTACGGGACAGGGCCCCTACGAGCAGTACTTC	CASSPVTGQGPYEQYF
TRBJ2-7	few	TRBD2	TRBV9	TGTGCCAGCAGCGTAGATGGGAGAGCGGGAGAGGACGAGCAGTACTTC	CASSVDGRAGEDEQYF
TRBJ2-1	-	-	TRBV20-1	TGCAGTGCTAGTCAACAATGGGGGAAGTTCTTC	CSASQQWGKFF
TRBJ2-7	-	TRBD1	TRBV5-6	TGTGCCAGCAGCCTCCACCTGACAGGGGGCTTGTACTTC	CASSLHLTGGLYF
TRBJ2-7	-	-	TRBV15	TGTGCCACCAGCGGCGGCCGAACGCCCTCCTACGAGCAGTACTTC	CATSGGRTPSYEQYF